This TCR beta chain was documented in a study of blood T cell repertoires in COVID-19 (dated by TCRdb to the early 2020s). About the investigation overall: Samples from collaborators originated in the United States, Italy and Spain and spanned both the acute and convalescent phases of COVID-19. The prospective study material was composed of cDNA or gDNA derived from T cells, B-cell-depleted T cells, or PBMCs. The dataset comprised deeply sampled blood TCRbeta repertoires from subjects exposed to, actively infected with, or recovered from COVID-19. The repertoires were released in a freely available public database meant as a resource for research on the immune response to SARS-CoV-2. The samples were drawn from two sources: the first 160 participants of the ongoing ImmuneRACE study, and approximately 1,300 subjects contributed by 6 global collaborators. The sample metadata nearly always contained a de-identified subject ID, COVID-19 status, age in years and sex. Where HLA class I and class II types were available, the types were taken from metadata supplied by the sample provider, not from assay-based typing.

In Seattle, one collaborating source enrolled patients while the infection was active and tracked those patients longitudinally over the course of disease. Whole blood was collected in K2EDTA tubes by collaborating institutions according to the institutions' own protocols. For TCRbeta analysis, collaborators shipped samples in one of three forms: frozen whole blood, isolated PBMCs, or DNA extracted from either of those sample types. TCRbeta CDR3 regions were amplified from genomic DNA by means of the immunoSEQ Assay, a bias-controlled multiplex PCR. As for the authors' bioinformatics: Within the assay, amplification of reference gene primers was used to estimate how many nucleated cells each sample contained. To quantify the absolute abundance of each unique TCRbeta CDR3 rearrangement, sequence reads were collapsed and filtered. For each sample, productive Simpson clonality was calculated as the square root of Simpson's diversity index over productive rearrangements. What TCRdb holds here is the immuneACCESS table cut down to in-frame rearrangements. Part of the clones is not present; checked against another copy, under half of the missing clones reflect an unresolved V gene, and the others are unexplained. V and J calls and clone size are given by that table; D and trimming were obtained from the DNA. The sample includes 250,000 or so clones, with roughly 90% observed a single time. The ten top clones hold about 2.1% of the sample.

CDR1 and CDR2 were assigned from the germline V gene (reference sequence) as MNHNY and SVGAGI. Counted from cysteine to phenylalanine, this CDR3 has 18 amino acids. Left in the record is the CDR3 DNA by itself, 54 bases read in frame from the first base. Relative to germline, V is missing 5 bases and J is missing 1 base, with 10 bases of the junction outside any gene match. The paper as a whole reports these results and caveats: The amount of clinical and demographic metadata varied by source and participant and was provided uncurated.

On this clone itself: The antigen it recognizes is unknown. Base quality data are lacking; no much larger clone is found one base away.

Sequencing was carried out using peripheral blood. The chain is encoded by TRBV6-6 joined to TRBJ1-6; TRBD1 aligns with 8 central bases. The clonotype was recovered from a woman aged 60-70 years with COVID-19, enrolled during active disease. The DNA sequence reads TGTGCCAGCAGTCACCTCAGGGACAGGCTTTCCTATAATTCACCCCTCCACTTT. Its product reads: CASSHLRDRLSYNSPLHF.